This TCR beta chain was sequenced during a study of CXCR3-negative and CXCR3-positive naive CD8 T cells. Study outcomes and limitations: Because surface CD5 did not distinguish the naive subsets, TCR strength was inferred from TRB CDR3 properties. CXCR3-positive naive cells had TRB CDR3s that were more hydrophobic than CXCR3-negative naive cells had. Each naive subset displayed comparably high diversity, whereas memory CD8+ cells displayed much lower diversity.

UMI-labeled TRB cDNA libraries were prepared by 5' RACE. TCRdb reprocessed the 5' RACE reads; each CDR3 protein has one entry and no DNA is given. The table for this sample gives 150,000 to 180,000 distinct CDR3 sequences. As regards this clonotype: Its cognate antigen is unknown.

Sequenced material: naive CXCR3+ CD8+ T cells from blood. Noted subset: CD45RO-CCR7+CD27+CD95- naive CD8+ T cells expressing CXCR3 (TNR3+). The source is a human donor in good health. Some clones in this sample may be carry-over from other donors' samples.

The CDR3 loop is CASSDPRPGGTGELFF. V is TRBV2 and J is TRBJ2-2; TCRdb selects TRBD1, and the lack of DNA leaves this call unchecked. The germline CDR1 and CDR2 sequences are SNHLY and FYNNEI. This CDR3 comprises 16 residues.